The 29 T cell receptor beta chains below were found in one sample sequenced in a study of blood T cell repertoires in COVID-19. Sequenced by immunoSEQ multiplex PCR; TCRdb stores in-frame clones only, minus some. This sample has tens of thousands of clones, with around 90% found just once. Sequencing was carried out using peripheral blood. The receptors shown here come from a human donor in a cohort sampled during active COVID-19.

Written as DNA, the CDR3 is TGTGCCAGCAGCGCGATTACCTACGAGCAGTACTTC. Encoded protein: CASSAITYEQYF. The chain carries TRBV12-3 or TRBV12-4 and TRBJ2-7; no firm D call. This CDR3 contains 12 residues. The ends were cut back, 6 bases at V and 2 bases at J, with 8 bases in the middle.

This clone was detected once. V gene TRBV7-2 combines with J gene TRBJ1-5; D unclear. Trimming left V 2 bases short and J 3 bases short, with 11 bases between. The germline V gene has CDR1 SGHTA and CDR2 FQGNSA. The CDR3 loop spans 15 amino acids. The CDR3 nucleotides read TGTGCCAGCAGCTTAATTGGCGGCCCCAATCAGCCCCAGCATTTT. Translating gives CASSLIGGPNQPQHF.

The gene calls are TRBV4-3 and TRBJ1-1; no clear D gene. Germline loops: CDR1 LGHNA, CDR2 YSLEER. With 0 bases removed from V and 4 bases from J, the gap between germline ends came to 18 bases. This CDR3 comprises 17 residues. CDR3 loop: CASSQDSGDRVGTEAFF. The DNA of the CDR3 is TGCGCCAGCAGCCAAGATTCGGGAGACCGCGTGGGCACTGAAGCTTTCTTT.

The chain joins TRBV5-1 to TRBJ1-4; maybe TRBD1 (5 bases). Germline-derived CDR1 and CDR2 are SGHRS and YFSETQ. The CDR3 contains 15 residues. Trimming left V 3 bases short and J 7 bases short, with 16 bases between. CDR3 sequence (DNA): TGCGCCAGCAGCTCCATAGGTGGGGCTGGTGAAAAACTGTTTTTT. Protein: CASSSIGGAGEKLFF.

The V call is TRBV6-6, the J call TRBJ1-6, with D uncertain. Germline V gives CDR1 MNHNY, CDR2 SVGAGI (reference sequence). The V gene lost 0 bases and the J gene lost 10 bases, with 13 bases spanning the gap. The CDR3 is 15 amino acids. The CDR3 protein is CASSYSTGSKSPLHF. In nucleotides, the CDR3 is TGTGCCAGCAGTTACTCGACCGGGTCCAAGTCACCCCTCCACTTT.

This clone was seen more than once but under ten times. This chain connects TRBV7-9 to TRBJ2-5; 10 positions agree with TRBD1. This CDR3 is built from 14 residues. The ends lost 4 bases at V and 5 bases at J; junction bases unmatched: 4. Germline CDR1 reads SEHNR; CDR2 reads FQNEAQ (reference sequence). CDR3 nucleotide sequence: TGTGCCAGCAGCTCCGGGACAGGGGACGAGACCCAGTACTTC. This codes for CASSSGTGDETQYF. The full variable domain, rest sourced from reference TRBV7-9 and TRBJ2-5, is DTGVSQNPRHKITKRGQNVTFRCDPISEHNRLYWYRQTLGQGPEFLTYFQNEAQLEKSRLLSDRFSAERPKGSFSTLEIQRTEQGDSAMYLCASSSGTGDETQYFGPGTRLLVL.

This rearrangement joins TRBV2 to TRBJ2-7, with D perhaps matching TRBD2 (7 bases). The CDR3 length is 15 residues. Germline CDR1 reads SNHLY; CDR2 reads FYNNEI. V was cut by 1 base and J by 0 bases, with 10 bases left in between. CDR3 DNA: TGTGCCAGCAGTGAAGGCGGGGGCTACTCCTACGAGCAGTACTTC. This encodes CASSEGGGYSYEQYF.

Worth noting for this clone: The junction shows a germline mismatch at one end, possibly a read error. The chain couples TRBV7-9 to TRBJ1-5; D not resolved. Germline assignment: CDR1 SEHNR and CDR2 FQNEAQ (reference sequence). This CDR3 has 14 amino acids. CDR3 sequence: CASTFGGYNQPQHF. In DNA form, the CDR3 reads TGTGCCAGCACCTTCGGCGGGTACAATCAACCCCAGCATTTT.

V is TRBV2 and J is TRBJ2-3; TRBD2 aligns across 10 bases. Trimming took 2 bases from V and 2 from J; bases not matched to a gene: 19. The CDR3 contains 21 residues. Germline CDR1 SNHLY, CDR2 FYNNEI. The CDR3: CASSESPGLAVLRTPTDTQYF. The DNA of the CDR3 is TGTGCCAGCAGTGAATCCCCCGGACTAGCGGTCCTCAGAACCCCCACAGATACGCAGTATTTT.

V usage is TRBV27 and J usage is TRBJ1-4, with TRBD1 matching over 9 bases. The germline V gene has CDR1 MNHEY and CDR2 SMNVEV (reference sequence). This CDR3 is built from 16 residues. The junction had 13 bases not matched to a gene; V was cut back by 7 bases and J by 7 bases. CDR3 DNA: TGTGCCAGCACCGCCGGGCTACAGGGGGCCGGTGAAAAACTGTTTTTT. It codes for CASTAGLQGAGEKLFF.

V usage is TRBV28 and J usage is TRBJ1-5; perhaps TRBD1 as D (5 bases). The CDR3 length is 15 residues. Germline lookup yields CDR1 MDHEN and CDR2 SYDVKM. Trimming pared 5 bases from V and 3 bases from J, leaving 14 bases between. The CDR3 DNA sequence: TGTGCCAGCAGTCAAACAGGACATAACAATCAGCCCCAGCATTTT. It yields the protein CASSQTGHNNQPQHF.

CDR3 region: CASSFAGNGYTF. CDR3 coding DNA: TGTGCCAGTAGTTTCGCAGGGAACGGCTACACCTTC. The chain links TRBV19 to TRBJ1-2; maybe TRBD1 (5 bases). The germline V gene has CDR1 LNHDA and CDR2 SQIVND (reference sequence). The CDR3 has 12 residues. V shed 5 bases and J shed 8 bases, with 12 bases lying between them.

The CDR3 bases are TGTGCCAGCAGTCGCGCCGGGACAGGTGGGACTAGCGGGAGGCGGTACAATGAGCAGTTCTTC. Protein product: CASSRAGTGGTSGRRYNEQFF. The rearrangement uses TRBV28 and TRBJ2-1; 15 bases line up with TRBD2. CDR3 length: 21 residues. With 5 bases clipped from V and 4 bases from J, the junction kept 18 bases outside the gene matches. CDR1 MDHEN and CDR2 SYDVKM come from the germline V gene.

The chain recombines TRBV5-1 with TRBJ1-2; no firm D call. This CDR3 contains 17 residues. Trimming pared 0 bases from V and 5 bases from J, leaving 20 bases between. In germline, CDR1 is SGHRS, CDR2 YFSETQ. The CDR3 loop reads CASSLVPGLENFYGYTF. DNA of the CDR3: TGCGCCAGCAGCTTGGTTCCAGGACTGGAAAATTTTTATGGCTACACCTTC.

This sequence joins TRBV19 and TRBJ1-4; TRBD1 aligns across 8 bases. After removal of 5 bases from V and 11 bases from J, the junction contained 7 bases not matched to a gene. This CDR3 is built from 13 residues. Germline lookup yields CDR1 LNHDA and CDR2 SQIVND (reference sequence). The CDR3 bases are TGTGCCAGTAGTGGGGAGGACAGGGACAAACTGTTTTTT. It is translated as CASSGEDRDKLFF. The entire variable domain, with the rest obtained from reference TRBV19 and TRBJ1-4, is as follows: DGGITQSPKYLFRKEGQNVTLSCEQNLNHDAMYWYRQDPGQGLRLIYYSQIVNDFQKGDIAEGYSVSREKKESFPLTVTSAQKNPTAFYLCASSGEDRDKLFFGSGTQLSVL.

The chain uses TRBV12-3 or TRBV12-4 and TRBJ1-5; no firm D call. This CDR3 is 13 amino acids long. V was cut by 5 bases and J by 5 bases, with 10 bases left in between. The CDR3 sequence: CASSRAGDQPQHF. The CDR3 DNA sequence: TGTGCCAGCAGTCGCGCCGGGGATCAGCCCCAGCATTTT.

The V and J genes are TRBV3-1 (or the pseudogene TRBV3-2) and TRBJ1-4, with D possibly matching TRBD1 (6 bases). The CDR3 runs 13 residues. Trimming shortened V by 2 bases and J by 7 bases, and 8 bases separated the two germline ends. Germline CDR1 LGHDT, CDR2 YNNKEL (reference sequence). CDR3 in DNA: TGTGCCAGCAGCCAACTCAGGGGTGAAAAACTGTTTTTT. Residues: CASSQLRGEKLFF.

The V and J genes are TRBV11-3 and TRBJ2-5, with D tentatively TRBD2 (6 bases). V was shortened by 1 base and J by 3 bases, with 12 bases between the two germline ends. The CDR3 runs to 15 residues. Germline CDR1 is SGHNT and CDR2 is YENEEA. The CDR3 region is CASSLGLGGEETQYF. The CDR3 DNA reads as TGTGCCAGCAGCTTAGGTCTCGGGGGAGAAGAGACCCAGTACTTC.

The chain employs TRBV5-5 and TRBJ2-3; 7 nucleotides agree with TRBD1. J gave up 5 bases and V 6 bases, and 3 bases lay outside the gene matches. The CDR3 length is 12 residues. The germline CDR1 and CDR2 sequences are SGHKS and YYEKEE (reference sequence). In DNA form, the CDR3 reads TGTGCCAGCACCCACAGGGGAGATACGCAGTATTTT. It yields the protein CASTHRGDTQYF.

The chain carries TRBV7-3 and TRBJ2-5; 8 bases are shared with TRBD1. The CDR3 length is 14 residues. Germline CDR1 and CDR2: SGHTA and FQGTGA. The J segment lost 2 bases and the V segment lost 5 bases, leaving 4 bases of the junction unmatched. The CDR3 spells CASSLTGVQETQYF. DNA of the CDR3: TGTGCCAGCAGCCTGACAGGGGTTCAAGAGACCCAGTACTTC.

The chain joins TRBV28 to TRBJ1-5, with a weak D call TRBD1 (5 bases). The CDR3 extends over 16 amino acids. Germline CDR1 and CDR2: MDHEN and SYDVKM. Trimming left V 2 bases short and J 0 bases short, with 11 bases between. The CDR3 loop is CASSLRSGFSNQPQHF. The CDR3 region has the DNA TGTGCCAGCAGTTTACGCTCAGGGTTTAGCAATCAGCCCCAGCATTTT.

This chain joins TRBV5-4 and TRBJ1-1, with TRBD1 identical over 7 bases. Germline loops: CDR1 SGHNT, CDR2 YYREEE (reference sequence). The CDR3 contains 15 residues. Germline trimming cut 0 bases from V and 1 base from J; bases unmatched to any gene: 3. The CDR3 here is CASSLDPGGNTEAFF. In DNA, the CDR3 is TGTGCCAGCAGCTTGGATCCAGGGGGGAACACTGAAGCTTTCTTT.

This clone was detected only once. The CDR3: CASSLDGRGADGYTF. CDR3 DNA sequence: TGTGCCAGCAGCTTAGATGGCAGGGGAGCGGATGGCTACACCTTC. The rearrangement joins TRBV7-2 to TRBJ1-2, with a weak D call TRBD1 (6 bases). This CDR3 comprises 15 residues. In germline, CDR1 is SGHTA, CDR2 FQGNSA. The V end was cut by 1 base, the J end by 6 bases, with 15 bases between.

The genes are TRBV7-3 and TRBJ2-3; possibly TRBD2 for D (6 bases). Germline CDR1 SGHTA, CDR2 FQGTGA. Trimming removed 0 bases from V and 3 bases from J, with 7 bases in between. This CDR3 spans 14 amino acids. For the CDR3, the DNA is TGTGCCAGCAGCTTAACGGACTATACAGATACGCAGTATTTT. It encodes CASSLTDYTDTQYF.

V is TRBV7-3 and J is TRBJ2-1; 10 bases are a match to TRBD2. Germline-derived CDR1 and CDR2 are SGHTA and FQGTGA. The CDR3 extends over 16 amino acids. Trimming took 5 bases from V and 5 from J; bases not matched to a gene: 9. In DNA, the CDR3 is TGTGCCAGCAGCACCGGGGGGACTAGCGCTAACAATGAGCAGTTCTTC. Its translation: CASSTGGTSANNEQFF. Variable domain in full (rest from reference TRBV7-3 and TRBJ2-1): GAGVSQTPSNKVTEKGKYVELRCDPISGHTALYWYRQSLGQGPEFLIYFQGTGAADDSGLPNDRFFAVRPEGSVSTLKIQRTERGDSAVYLCASSTGGTSANNEQFFGPGTRLTVL.

The V gene is TRBV2, the J gene TRBJ2-7; 10 nucleotides match TRBD1. V shed 6 bases and J 7 bases; nucleotides not matched to a gene: 12. The CDR3 has 15 amino acids. CDR1 is SNHLY and CDR2 is FYNNEI in the germline V gene. CDR3 coding DNA: TGTGCCAGCAGGGTTCCCGGGACAGGGGAAACTGAGCAGTACTTC. Its translation is CASRVPGTGETEQYF.

The CDR3 loop reads CASSFRLAGRETQYF. CDR3 nucleotides: TGTGCCAGCAGTTTCCGACTAGCGGGACGGGAGACCCAGTACTTC. The J gene is TRBJ2-5, the V gene TRBV28; 11 bases fit TRBD2. Losses at the gene ends were 3 bases for V and 5 bases for J; bases not matched to a gene: 5. CDR1 is MDHEN, CDR2 SYDVKM, per germline. This CDR3 region has 15 residues. Based on the CDR3 plus reference TRBV28 and TRBJ2-5, the full variable domain is DVKVTQSSRYLVKRTGEKVFLECVQDMDHENMFWYRQDPGLGLRLIYFSYDVKMKEKGDIPEGYSVSREKKERFSLILESASTNQTSMYLCASSFRLAGRETQYFGPGTRLLVL.

This chain links TRBV27 with TRBJ1-5; 8 nucleotides align to TRBD1. Germline assignment: CDR1 MNHEY and CDR2 SMNVEV (reference sequence). Germline trimming cut 5 bases from V and 6 bases from J; bases unmatched to any gene: 9. This CDR3 region has 15 residues. CDR3: CASSPQLTGGQPQHF. Written as DNA, the CDR3 is TGTGCCAGCAGTCCCCAACTTACAGGGGGTCAGCCCCAGCATTTT.

V and J are TRBV5-1 and TRBJ2-7, with 8 positions matching TRBD1. Germline CDR1 SGHRS, CDR2 YFSETQ. The CDR3 is 14 residues long. Trimming took 5 bases from V and 3 from J; bases not matched to a gene: 7. The CDR3 nucleotides read TGCGCCAGCAGTAGCACACAGGGGGGCTACGAGCAGTACTTC. Translating it yields CASSSTQGGYEQYF. Using reference TRBV5-1 and TRBJ2-7 for the parts outside the CDR3, the full variable domain is KAGVTQTPRYLIKTRGQQVTLSCSPISGHRSVSWYQQTPGQGLQFLFEYFSETQRNKGNFPGRFSGRQFSNSRSEMNVSTLELGDSALYLCASSSTQGGYEQYFGPGTRLTVT.